This T cell receptor (beta chain) stems from a study of T cells in Graves' hyperthyroidism and ophthalmopathy. General observations from the study: In the blood, most expanded thyroid clonotypes above 0.001 appeared as well. From stable hyperthyroidism, ophthalmopathy was set apart by a 13 V-J model.

For this clonotype: Its antigen is still unknown.

Amplified TCR beta CDR3 regions derived from RNA transcripts. Carried out on the TCR CDR3, a first-round RT-PCR used the HTBI primer set. TCRdb fed the multiplex PCR reads into MiXCR, producing one record per CDR3 protein. Here the sample spans approximately 600,000 distinct CDR3 sequences, about 17% being singletons. The study defined stable Graves' hyperthyroidism as no ophthalmopathy progression within 18 months. These patients, aged 18 to 65, had recently diagnosed hyperthyroidism lasting under 2 months. Germline-derived CDR1 and CDR2 are SGHVS and FQNEAQ. The CDR3 covers 16 residues. V trimming: 4 bases; J trimming: 4 bases; junction bases outside the gene matches: 9.

This sequence was found in a woman between 25 and 40 years old with Graves' hyperthyroidism. V gene TRBV7-8 combines with J gene TRBJ2-5; 10 positions agree with TRBD2. What was sequenced was blood. The CDR3 loop reads CASSSLGVAGGETQYF. The CDR3 region has the DNA TGTGCCAGCAGCTCCCTCGGGGTAGCGGGAGGAGAGACCCAGTACTTC.